This T cell receptor beta chain was captured in a study of blood T cell repertoires in COVID-19. Germline CDR1 and CDR2: LNHDA and SQIVND (reference sequence). The length of the CDR3 is 14 residues. V lost 10 bases to trimming and J lost 0 bases, with 13 bases between them. Profiling relied on immunoSEQ multiplex PCR, and the TCRdb table lists in-frame clones only, not all of them. The data show 260,000 or so clones, roughly 85% seen once. The source material was PBMCs or T cells enriched from blood (not recorded which). This TCR came from a woman aged 45-59 years who had recovered from COVID-19. The chain employs TRBV19 and TRBJ1-3; D is undetermined. The CDR3 loop is CATKGVRSGNTIYF. The DNA of the CDR3 is TGTGCCACTAAGGGAGTTCGCTCTGGAAACACCATATATTTT. The whole variable domain, remainder taken from reference TRBV19 and TRBJ1-3, is DGGITQSPKYLFRKEGQNVTLSCEQNLNHDAMYWYRQDPGQGLRLIYYSQIVNDFQKGDIAEGYSVSREKKESFPLTVTSAQKNPTAFYLCATKGVRSGNTIYFGEGSWLTVV.